This is a list of T cell receptor beta chains from one sample in a study of CD8 T cells in ankylosing spondylitis. TCRdb re-analysed the 5' RACE reads in MiXCR, keeping a single row per CDR3 protein. The data hold about 800,000 distinct CDR3 sequences, with roughly 12% observed a single time. Sequences were obtained from blood, either unsorted or a sorted T cell fraction (not recorded which). The receptors here all came from a male donor with ankylosing spondylitis. Each CDR3 is given with its conserved first and last residue. The order of the fields is J gene, CDR3 length, clone size, D gene, V gene, CDR3 protein, CDR3 DNA. A D gene is named only where the DNA matches it firmly. Clone size is not always given. Where it is, it says once, few, many or a class for expanded clones.

J gene: TRBJ1-1; CDR3 length: 13; clone size: many; D gene: NA; V gene: TRBV29-1; CDR3 protein: CSVRKMTREEAFF; CDR3 DNA: TGCAGCGTACGCAAAATGACCAGGGAAGAAGCTTTCTTT
J gene: TRBJ1-6; CDR3 length: 14; clone size: few; D gene: NA; V gene: TRBV15; CDR3 protein: CATSRLDINSPLHF; CDR3 DNA: TGTGCCACCAGTAGATTGGACATTAATTCACCCCTCCACTTT
J gene: TRBJ1-2; CDR3 length: 13; clone size: few; D gene: NA; V gene: TRBV6-2/TRBV6-3; CDR3 protein: CASSWEGTYGYTF; CDR3 DNA: TGTGCCAGCAGTTGGGAGGGAACCTATGGCTACACCTTC
J gene: TRBJ2-5; CDR3 length: 14; clone size: NA; D gene: NA; V gene: TRBV20-1; CDR3 protein: CSARDHRVRETQYF; CDR3 DNA: TGCAGTGCTAGAGATCACCGGGTCCGGGAGACCCAGTACTTC
J gene: TRBJ1-2; CDR3 length: 13; clone size: NA; D gene: NA; V gene: TRBV29-1; CDR3 protein: CSVGFGGSGGYTF; CDR3 DNA: TGCAGCGTTGGATTTGGGGGCTCGGGGGGCTACACCTTC
J gene: TRBJ1-2; CDR3 length: 13; clone size: few; D gene: NA; V gene: TRBV5-1; CDR3 protein: CASSLEMNYGYTF; CDR3 DNA: TGCGCCAGCAGCTTGGAAATGAACTATGGCTACACCTTC
J gene: TRBJ2-7; CDR3 length: 14; clone size: few; D gene: TRBD1; V gene: TRBV7-9; CDR3 protein: CASSRRQGLHEQYF; CDR3 DNA: TGTGCCAGCAGCCGCAGACAGGGGCTACACGAGCAGTACTTC
J gene: TRBJ2-3; CDR3 length: 13; clone size: many; D gene: NA; V gene: TRBV12-3/TRBV12-4; CDR3 protein: CASSQDSTDTQYF; CDR3 DNA: TGCGCCAGCAGCCAGGACAGCACAGATACGCAGTATTTT
J gene: TRBJ1-1; CDR3 length: 12; clone size: few; D gene: NA; V gene: TRBV29-1; CDR3 protein: CSVDWDTGRAFF; CDR3 DNA: TGCAGCGTTGACTGGGACACCGGTAGGGCTTTCTTT
J gene: TRBJ2-3; CDR3 length: 15; clone size: few; D gene: NA; V gene: TRBV12-3/TRBV12-4; CDR3 protein: CASSLSDSGGDTQYF; CDR3 DNA: TGTGCCAGCAGTCTGAGCGACTCCGGGGGAGATACGCAGTATTTT
J gene: TRBJ2-1; CDR3 length: 13; clone size: NA; D gene: NA; V gene: TRBV20-1; CDR3 protein: CSARVPSPNEQFF; CDR3 DNA: TGCAGTGCTAGAGTGCCTAGTCCGAATGAGCAGTTCTTC
J gene: TRBJ2-7; CDR3 length: 12; clone size: few; D gene: NA; V gene: TRBV20-1; CDR3 protein: CSASGNLAEQYF; CDR3 DNA: TGCAGTGCTAGTGGGAACCTAGCCGAGCAGTACTTC
J gene: TRBJ2-7; CDR3 length: 15; clone size: many; D gene: TRBD2; V gene: TRBV7-2; CDR3 protein: CASSLQLAGSGEQYF; CDR3 DNA: TGTGCCAGCAGCTTACAACTAGCGGGAAGCGGCGAGCAGTACTTC
J gene: TRBJ2-1; CDR3 length: 18; clone size: few; D gene: NA; V gene: TRBV6-2/TRBV6-3; CDR3 protein: CASSYLLSRETSYNEQFF; CDR3 DNA: TGTGCCAGCAGTTACCTGTTGAGTCGGGAGACTAGCTACAATGAGCAGTTCTTC
J gene: TRBJ2-5; CDR3 length: 12; clone size: few; D gene: NA; V gene: TRBV5-6; CDR3 protein: CASSLGRQTQYF; CDR3 DNA: TGTGCCAGCAGCCTAGGGCGGCAGACCCAGTACTTC
J gene: TRBJ1-1; CDR3 length: 15; clone size: NA; D gene: TRBD1; V gene: TRBV19; CDR3 protein: CASSGTGSIHTEAFF; CDR3 DNA: TGTGCCAGTAGTGGGACAGGGAGTATTCACACTGAAGCTTTCTTT
J gene: TRBJ2-7; CDR3 length: 13; clone size: few; D gene: TRBD2; V gene: TRBV20-1; CDR3 protein: CSASAGGADEQYF; CDR3 DNA: TGCAGTGCCTCAGCGGGGGGGGCAGACGAGCAGTACTTC
J gene: TRBJ2-5; CDR3 length: 15; clone size: many; D gene: TRBD2; V gene: TRBV20-1; CDR3 protein: CSVIASGGLWETQYF; CDR3 DNA: TGCAGTGTCATCGCTAGCGGGGGCCTCTGGGAGACCCAGTACTTC
J gene: TRBJ2-5; CDR3 length: 16; clone size: few; D gene: TRBD1; V gene: TRBV9; CDR3 protein: CASSVSGTGGQETQYF; CDR3 DNA: TGTGCCAGCAGCGTCTCTGGGACAGGGGGACAAGAGACCCAGTACTTC
J gene: TRBJ2-1; CDR3 length: 14; clone size: few; D gene: NA; V gene: TRBV25-1; CDR3 protein: CASSEFDRYNEQFF; CDR3 DNA: TGTGCCAGCAGTGAATTCGACAGATACAATGAGCAGTTCTTC
J gene: TRBJ2-7; CDR3 length: 12; clone size: many; D gene: TRBD1; V gene: TRBV10-3; CDR3 protein: CATGTGNYEQYF; CDR3 DNA: TGTGCCACCGGGACAGGGAACTACGAGCAGTACTTC
J gene: TRBJ2-1; CDR3 length: 14; clone size: NA; D gene: NA; V gene: TRBV10-1; CDR3 protein: CASSAGASYNEQFF; CDR3 DNA: TGCGCCAGCAGCGCGGGGGCCTCCTACAATGAGCAGTTCTTC
J gene: TRBJ2-5; CDR3 length: 13; clone size: many; D gene: NA; V gene: TRBV20-1; CDR3 protein: CSAPGGGGETQYF; CDR3 DNA: TGCAGTGCCCCTGGGGGGGGCGGGGAGACCCAGTACTTC
J gene: TRBJ1-2; CDR3 length: 18; clone size: NA; D gene: TRBD1; V gene: TRBV6-5; CDR3 protein: CASSYSSQGAFLDYGYTF; CDR3 DNA: TGTGCCAGCAGTTACTCGTCACAGGGGGCATTCCTTGACTATGGCTACACCTTC